The entry below gives a single TCR beta chain sequence along with its context. This CDR3 has 15 amino acids. With 0 bases clipped from V and 4 bases from J, the junction kept 2 bases outside the gene matches. CDR1 and CDR2 (germline): LGHNA, YNFKEQ. This sample stems from a study of blood T cell repertoires in COVID-19. For the study at large: COVID-19 samples collected from the United States, Italy and Spain covered acute and convalescent phases.

In the source study's methods: The assay estimated nucleated cells by amplifying reference gene primers. The method was immunoSEQ multiplex PCR; TCRdb's version includes in-frame clones alone and lacks a portion of them. D and trimming were read from the DNA, whereas the V and J calls and clone size are those reported in that table. Here the sample spans some 170,000 clones, over 70% being singletons. Patients of the Seattle cohort, enrolled during active infection, were followed longitudinally. Sequences were obtained from peripheral blood. The TCR was taken from a woman in her thirties or forties with COVID-19, enrolled during active disease. V and J are TRBV4-2 and TRBJ2-3, with TRBD2 matching 9 bases. The CDR3 DNA reads TGTGCCAGCAGCCAAGAAATAGCGGGAGCAGATACGCAGTATTTT. This encodes CASSQEIAGADTQYF.